The clone carrying this TCR beta chain was observed a handful of times. Its antigen is unidentified. The data were obtained in a study of T cell repertoires in cytomegalovirus infection. TCRdb independently ran MiXCR on the reads; one entry per CDR3 protein. The data show roughly 730,000 distinct CDR3 sequences, around a third seen once. Per germline, CDR1 LNHNV and CDR2 YYDKDF (reference sequence). The J segment lost 5 bases and the V segment lost 3 bases, leaving 3 bases of the junction unmatched. The CDR3 is 13 amino acids. The genes are TRBV15 and TRBJ2-5; the match to TRBD2 covers 7 bases. The sequence was obtained from a human donor in good health (CMV status not recorded). Some clones in this sample may be carry-over from other donors' samples. The source material was cultured PBMCs, sampled from culture after CMV antigen stimulation. This CDR3 is CATSRGGGETQYF. For the CDR3, the DNA is TGTGCCACCAGCAGGGGGGGAGGGGAGACCCAGTACTTC.